One T cell receptor (beta chain) is described in this entry. Its matching antigen is unknown. The diagnoses drew upon clinical symptoms, serum thyroxine and TRAb, thyroid ultrasound and orbital computed tomography. This sample is part of a study of T cells in Graves' hyperthyroidism and ophthalmopathy. TCR beta CDR3 regions were amplified from RNA transcripts. HTBI primers drove first-round RT-PCR of the TCR CDR3. TCRdb recomputed calls from the multiplex PCR reads with MiXCR, one row per CDR3 protein. The sample lists hundreds of thousands of distinct CDR3 sequences, about a sixth occurring once. The V gene lost 4 bases and the J gene lost 5 bases, with 11 bases spanning the gap. The V gene's germline CDR1 is MNHEY and CDR2 SVGEGT. The CDR3 contains 14 residues. Whole-study results and caveats: From stable hyperthyroidism, ophthalmopathy was set apart by a 13 V-J model.

Sequencing used blood. The origin of this receptor is a woman aged 18-29 years with Graves' hyperthyroidism. The chain uses TRBV6-2 or TRBV6-3 and TRBJ1-4; D remains unclear. CDR3 protein: CASSSAIGNEKLFF. CDR3 in DNA: TGTGCCAGCAGTTCTGCTATCGGGAATGAAAAACTGTTTTTT.